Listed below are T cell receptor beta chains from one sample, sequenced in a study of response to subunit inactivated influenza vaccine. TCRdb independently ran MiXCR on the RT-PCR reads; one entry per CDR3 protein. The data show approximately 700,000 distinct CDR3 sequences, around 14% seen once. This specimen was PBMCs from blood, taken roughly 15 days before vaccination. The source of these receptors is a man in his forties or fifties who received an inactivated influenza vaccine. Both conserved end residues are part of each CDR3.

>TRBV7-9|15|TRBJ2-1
CASSQAGFPYNEQFF
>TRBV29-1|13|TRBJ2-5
CSVAAPLVGAQYF
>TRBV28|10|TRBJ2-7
CASASHEQYF
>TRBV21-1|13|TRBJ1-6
CASSGRPNSPLHF
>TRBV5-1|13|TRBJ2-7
CASSMGDRAEQYF
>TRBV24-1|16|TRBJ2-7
CATSDLQSRSSYEQYF
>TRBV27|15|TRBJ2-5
CASSLFRSSQETQYF
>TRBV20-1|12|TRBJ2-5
CSARRGGETQYF
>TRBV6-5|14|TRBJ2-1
CASSYSGGYNEQFF
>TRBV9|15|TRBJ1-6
CASSGGQGINSPLHF
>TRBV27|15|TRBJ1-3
CASSYRGHSGNTIYF
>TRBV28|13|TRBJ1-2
CASTAGGAYGYTF
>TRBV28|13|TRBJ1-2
CASSPDRGGGYTF
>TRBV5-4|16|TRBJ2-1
CASSPGGNLGSNEQFF
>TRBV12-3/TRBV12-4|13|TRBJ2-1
CASSLSQGDEQFF
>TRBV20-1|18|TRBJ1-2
CSARDPPRGTANNYGYTF
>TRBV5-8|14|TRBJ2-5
CASSRKGREETQYF
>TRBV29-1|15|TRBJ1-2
CSVESEDYSHYGYTF
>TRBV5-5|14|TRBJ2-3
CASSLEGPQGTQYF
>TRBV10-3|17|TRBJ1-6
CAISDSQGLSYNSPLHF
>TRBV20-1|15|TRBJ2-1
CSATGAGGSYNEQFF
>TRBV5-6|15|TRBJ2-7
CASSLGDTSSCEQYF
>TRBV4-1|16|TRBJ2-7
CASSRSVAAGSYEQYF
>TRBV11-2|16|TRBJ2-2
CASSLEDARNTGELFF
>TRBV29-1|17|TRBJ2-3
CSADGLAGGSSTDTQYF
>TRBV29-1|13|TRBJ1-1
CSVGWDQNTEAFF
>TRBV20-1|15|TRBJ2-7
CSARDPVYGEYEQYF
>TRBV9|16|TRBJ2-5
CASSVGSGGAQETQYF
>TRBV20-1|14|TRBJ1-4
CSARGRVMDEKLFF
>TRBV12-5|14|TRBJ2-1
CASGDSGSHNEQFF
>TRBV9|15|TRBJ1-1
CASTGGQSRITEAFF
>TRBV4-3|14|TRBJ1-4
CASSQDQFIEKLFF
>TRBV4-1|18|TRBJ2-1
CASSQDLGLASSYNEQFF
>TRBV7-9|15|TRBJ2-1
CASSLGTAPFNEQFF
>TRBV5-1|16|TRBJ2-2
CASSLTEGLAPGELFF
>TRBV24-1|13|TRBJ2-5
CATSEYNQETQYF
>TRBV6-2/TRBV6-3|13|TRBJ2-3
CASKQGATDTQYF
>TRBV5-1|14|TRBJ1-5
CASSLDGNNQPQHF
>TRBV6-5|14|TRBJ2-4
CASSPRGAKNIQYF
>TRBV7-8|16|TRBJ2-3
CASSPTGGVYTDTQYF
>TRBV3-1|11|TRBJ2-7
CATKGPYEQYF
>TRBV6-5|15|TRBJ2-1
CASSYESRGAREQFF
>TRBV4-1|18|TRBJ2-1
CASSHQIQGIGTYNEQFF
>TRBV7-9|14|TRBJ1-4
CASSLSVYNEKLFF
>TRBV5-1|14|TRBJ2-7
CASSSLFTTNEQYF